This entry features one TCR beta chain sequence. The data originate from a study of shared clonotypes between healthy human individuals. Germline V lookup: CDR1 SGHRS, CDR2 YFSETQ. The CDR3 is 16 amino acids. With V trimmed by 3 bases and J by 1 base, 6 bases remained unmatched. Only in-frame clones appear in the TCRdb table, and some are missing; sequencing was by immunoSEQ multiplex PCR. This repertoire shows fewer than 600,000 clones, around three quarters found once; its top ten account for around 12%. This TCR came from a woman in her thirties or forties in good health. Some clones in this sample may be carry-over from other donors' samples. This chain connects TRBV5-1 to TRBJ2-2; 7 bases map to TRBD2. Sequencing was carried out using PBMCs. In nucleotides, the CDR3 is TGCGCCAGCAGCTCCTTAGCGGGCAGGAACACCGGGGAGCTGTTTTTT. It is translated as CASSSLAGRNTGELFF.